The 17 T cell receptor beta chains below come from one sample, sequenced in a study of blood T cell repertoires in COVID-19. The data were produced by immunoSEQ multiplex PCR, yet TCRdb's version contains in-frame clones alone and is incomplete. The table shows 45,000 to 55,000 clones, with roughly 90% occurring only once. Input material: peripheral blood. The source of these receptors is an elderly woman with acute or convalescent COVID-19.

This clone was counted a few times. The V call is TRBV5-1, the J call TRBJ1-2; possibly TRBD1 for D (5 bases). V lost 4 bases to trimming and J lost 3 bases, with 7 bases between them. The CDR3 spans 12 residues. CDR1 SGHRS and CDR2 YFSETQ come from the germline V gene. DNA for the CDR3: TGCGCCAGCAGCCAGACAGACTATGGCTACACCTTC. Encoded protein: CASSQTDYGYTF.

CDR3 nucleotides: TGTGCCTGGAGTCCCAAAGGACAGGGGGCTTCCTACGAGCAGTACTTC. Its translation is CAWSPKGQGASYEQYF. The chain uses TRBV30 and TRBJ2-7; 11 nucleotides match TRBD1. Germline V lookup: CDR1 GTSNPN, CDR2 SVGIG (reference sequence). CDR3 length: 16 amino acids. V shed 2 bases, J shed 1 base, and the junction held 7 bases outside the gene matches.

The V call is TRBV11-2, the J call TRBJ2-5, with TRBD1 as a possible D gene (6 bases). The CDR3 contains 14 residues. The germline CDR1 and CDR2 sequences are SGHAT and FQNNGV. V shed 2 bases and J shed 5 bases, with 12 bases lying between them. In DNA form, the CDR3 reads TGTGCCAGCAGCTTATCACAGGGCTTGGAGACCCAGTACTTC. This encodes CASSLSQGLETQYF.

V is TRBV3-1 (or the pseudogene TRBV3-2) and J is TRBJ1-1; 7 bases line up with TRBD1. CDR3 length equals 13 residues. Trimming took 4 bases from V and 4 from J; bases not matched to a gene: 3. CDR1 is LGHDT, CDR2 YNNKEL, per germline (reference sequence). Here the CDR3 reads CASSRDSFTEAFF. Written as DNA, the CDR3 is TGTGCCAGCAGCCGGGACAGTTTCACTGAAGCTTTCTTT.

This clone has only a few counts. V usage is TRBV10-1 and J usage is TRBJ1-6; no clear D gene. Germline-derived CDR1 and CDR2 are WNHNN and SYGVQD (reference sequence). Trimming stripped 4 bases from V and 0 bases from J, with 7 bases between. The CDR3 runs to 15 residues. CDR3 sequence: CASSAGSSYNSPLHF. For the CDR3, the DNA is TGCGCCAGCAGTGCCGGGAGCTCCTATAATTCACCCCTCCACTTT.

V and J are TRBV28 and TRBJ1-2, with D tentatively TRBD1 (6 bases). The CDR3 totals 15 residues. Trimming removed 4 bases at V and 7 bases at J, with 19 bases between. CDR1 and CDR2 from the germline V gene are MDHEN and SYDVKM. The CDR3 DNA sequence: TGTGCCAGCAGTTCAACAGGGTCGGCCGGCGGTGGCTACACCTTC. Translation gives CASSSTGSAGGGYTF.

CDR3 bases: TGTGCCAGCAGTTCCAGACTAGCGGTCCCAGGGGAGCAGTACTTC. Translation gives CASSSRLAVPGEQYF. J is TRBJ2-7 and V is TRBV27, with 9 bases lining up with TRBD2. The CDR3 is 15 residues long. CDR1 is MNHEY, CDR2 SMNVEV, per germline (reference sequence). Trimming took 4 bases from V and 7 from J; bases not matched to a gene: 11.

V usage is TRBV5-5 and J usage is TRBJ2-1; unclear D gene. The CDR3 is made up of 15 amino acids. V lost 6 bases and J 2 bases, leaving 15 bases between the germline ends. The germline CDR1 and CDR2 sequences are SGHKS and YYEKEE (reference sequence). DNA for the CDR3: TGTGCCAGCATGAGGTCCGAGACCCCCTACAATGAGCAGTTCTTC. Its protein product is CASMRSETPYNEQFF.

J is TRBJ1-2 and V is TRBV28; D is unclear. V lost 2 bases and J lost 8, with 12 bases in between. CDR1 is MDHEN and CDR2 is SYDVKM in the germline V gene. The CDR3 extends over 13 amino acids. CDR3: CASSLRHIPGYTF. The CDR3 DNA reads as TGTGCCAGCAGTTTACGACACATCCCCGGCTACACCTTC.

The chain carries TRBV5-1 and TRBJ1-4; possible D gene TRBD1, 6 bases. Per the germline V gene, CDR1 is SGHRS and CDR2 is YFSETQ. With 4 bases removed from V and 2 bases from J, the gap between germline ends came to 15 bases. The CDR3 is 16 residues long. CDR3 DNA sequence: TGCGCCAGCAGCACCGGACAGACGCGGACTAATGAAAAACTGTTTTTT. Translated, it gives CASSTGQTRTNEKLFF.

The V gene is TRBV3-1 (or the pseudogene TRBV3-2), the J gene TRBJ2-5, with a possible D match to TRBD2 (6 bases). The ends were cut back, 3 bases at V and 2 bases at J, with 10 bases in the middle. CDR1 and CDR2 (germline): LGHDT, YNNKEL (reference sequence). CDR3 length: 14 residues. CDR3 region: CASSQSGDQETQYF. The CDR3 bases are TGTGCCAGCAGCCAGTCGGGGGATCAAGAGACCCAGTACTTC.

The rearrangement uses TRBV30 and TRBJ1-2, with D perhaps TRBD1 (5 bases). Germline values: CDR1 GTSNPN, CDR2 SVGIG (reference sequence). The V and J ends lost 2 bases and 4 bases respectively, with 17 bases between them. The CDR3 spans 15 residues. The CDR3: CAWSPRGLLTYGYTF. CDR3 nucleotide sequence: TGTGCCTGGAGTCCCCGGGGACTTTTGACCTATGGCTACACCTTC.

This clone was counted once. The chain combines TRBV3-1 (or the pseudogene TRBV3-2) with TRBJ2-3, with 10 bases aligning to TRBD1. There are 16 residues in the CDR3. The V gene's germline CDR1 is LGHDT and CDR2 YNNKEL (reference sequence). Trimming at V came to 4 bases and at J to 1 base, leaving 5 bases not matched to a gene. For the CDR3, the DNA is TGTGCCAGCAGCCCCGGGACAGGGGTCCGCACAGATACGCAGTATTTT. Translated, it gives CASSPGTGVRTDTQYF.

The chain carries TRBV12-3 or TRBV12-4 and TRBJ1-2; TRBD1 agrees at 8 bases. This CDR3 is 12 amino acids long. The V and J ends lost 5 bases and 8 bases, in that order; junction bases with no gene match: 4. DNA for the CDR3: TGTGCCAGCAGTAGTACAGGGGGAGGCTACACCTTC. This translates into CASSSTGGGYTF.

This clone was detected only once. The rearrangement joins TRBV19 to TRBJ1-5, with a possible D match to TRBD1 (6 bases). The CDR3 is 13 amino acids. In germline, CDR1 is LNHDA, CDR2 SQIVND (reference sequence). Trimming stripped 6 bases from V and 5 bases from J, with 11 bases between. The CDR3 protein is CASRKGGDQPQHF. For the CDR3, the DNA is TGTGCCAGTAGGAAGGGGGGGGATCAGCCCCAGCATTTT.

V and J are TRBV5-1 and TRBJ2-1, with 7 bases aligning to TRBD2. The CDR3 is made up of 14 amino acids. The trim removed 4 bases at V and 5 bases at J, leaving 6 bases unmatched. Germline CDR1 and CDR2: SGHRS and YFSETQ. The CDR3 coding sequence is TGCGCCAGCAGCGTGGGCGGGGGACACAATGAGCAGTTCTTC. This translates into CASSVGGGHNEQFF.

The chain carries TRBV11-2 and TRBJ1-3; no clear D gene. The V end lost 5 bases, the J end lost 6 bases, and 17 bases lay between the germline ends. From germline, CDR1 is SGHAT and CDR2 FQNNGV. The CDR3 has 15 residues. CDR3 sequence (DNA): TGTGCCAGCAGCCCATCCCGGTTCGTCGAAAACACCATATATTTT. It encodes CASSPSRFVENTIYF.